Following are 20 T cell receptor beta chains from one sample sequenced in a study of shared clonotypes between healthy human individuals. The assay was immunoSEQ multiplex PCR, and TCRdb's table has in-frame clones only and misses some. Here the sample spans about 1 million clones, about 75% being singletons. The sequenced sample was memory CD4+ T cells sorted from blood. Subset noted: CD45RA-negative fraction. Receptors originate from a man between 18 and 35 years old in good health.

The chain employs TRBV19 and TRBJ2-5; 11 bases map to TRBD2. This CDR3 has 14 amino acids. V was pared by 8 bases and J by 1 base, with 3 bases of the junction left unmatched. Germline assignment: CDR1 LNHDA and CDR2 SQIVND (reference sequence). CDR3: CASSGLAVQETQYF. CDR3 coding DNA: TGTGCCAGTTCGGGACTAGCGGTCCAAGAGACCCAGTACTTC.

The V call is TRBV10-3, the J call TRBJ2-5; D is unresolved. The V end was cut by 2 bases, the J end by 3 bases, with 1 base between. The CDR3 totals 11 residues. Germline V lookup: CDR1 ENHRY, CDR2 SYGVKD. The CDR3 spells CAISEEETQYF. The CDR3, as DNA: TGTGCCATCAGTGAGGAAGAGACCCAGTACTTC.

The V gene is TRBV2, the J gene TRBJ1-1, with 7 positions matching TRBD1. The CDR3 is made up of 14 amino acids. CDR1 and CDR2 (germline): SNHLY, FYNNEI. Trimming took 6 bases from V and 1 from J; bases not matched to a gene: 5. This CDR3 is CASSDRAKNTEAFF. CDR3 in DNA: TGTGCCAGCAGCGACAGGGCTAAGAACACTGAAGCTTTCTTT.

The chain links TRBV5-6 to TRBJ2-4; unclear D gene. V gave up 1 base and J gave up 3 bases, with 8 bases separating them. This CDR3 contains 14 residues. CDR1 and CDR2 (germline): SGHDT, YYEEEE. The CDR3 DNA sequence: TGTGCCAGCAGCTTGAGCCAGGTCAAAAACATTCAGTACTTC. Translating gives CASSLSQVKNIQYF.

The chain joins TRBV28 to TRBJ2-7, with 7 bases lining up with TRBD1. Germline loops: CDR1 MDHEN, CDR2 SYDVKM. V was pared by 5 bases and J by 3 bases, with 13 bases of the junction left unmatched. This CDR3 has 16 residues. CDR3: CASSPPKTGSGYEQYF. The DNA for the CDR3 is TGTGCCAGCAGTCCCCCCAAGACAGGGTCCGGCTACGAGCAGTACTTC. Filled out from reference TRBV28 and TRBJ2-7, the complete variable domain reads DVKVTQSSRYLVKRTGEKVFLECVQDMDHENMFWYRQDPGLGLRLIYFSYDVKMKEKGDIPEGYSVSREKKERFSLILESASTNQTSMYLCASSPPKTGSGYEQYFGPGTRLTVT.

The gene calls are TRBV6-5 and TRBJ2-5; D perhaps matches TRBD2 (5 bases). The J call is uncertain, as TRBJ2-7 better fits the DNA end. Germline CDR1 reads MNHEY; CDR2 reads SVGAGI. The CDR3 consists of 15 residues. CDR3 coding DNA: TGTGCCAGCAGTTCCAGAGGGTCCGTCTCGGACGAGCAGTACTTC. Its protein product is CASSSRGSVSDEQYF.

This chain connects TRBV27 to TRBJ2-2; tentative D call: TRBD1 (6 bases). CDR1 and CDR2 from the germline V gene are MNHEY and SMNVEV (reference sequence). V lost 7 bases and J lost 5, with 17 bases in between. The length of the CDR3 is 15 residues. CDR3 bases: TGTGCCAGCAATAGGAACCCGGGGACAACCGGGGAGCTGTTTTTT. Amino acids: CASNRNPGTTGELFF.

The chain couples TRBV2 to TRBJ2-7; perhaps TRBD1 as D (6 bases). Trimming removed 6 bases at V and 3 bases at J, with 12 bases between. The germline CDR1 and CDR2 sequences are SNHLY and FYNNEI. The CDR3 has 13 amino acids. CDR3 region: CASSTTGLYEQYF. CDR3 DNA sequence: TGTGCCAGCAGCACGACAGGACTCTACGAGCAGTACTTC.

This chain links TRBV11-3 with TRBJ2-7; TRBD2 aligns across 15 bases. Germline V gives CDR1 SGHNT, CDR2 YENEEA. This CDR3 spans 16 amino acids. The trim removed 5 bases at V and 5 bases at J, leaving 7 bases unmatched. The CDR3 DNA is TGTGCCAGCAGCCCAAGGACTAGCGGGAGGGGAGACGAGCAGTACTTC. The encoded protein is CASSPRTSGRGDEQYF.

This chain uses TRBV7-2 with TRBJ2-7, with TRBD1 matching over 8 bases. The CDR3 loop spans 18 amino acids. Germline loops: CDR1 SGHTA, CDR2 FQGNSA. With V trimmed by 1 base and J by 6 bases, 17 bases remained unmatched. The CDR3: CASSLVGVRGREGVEQYF. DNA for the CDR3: TGTGCCAGCAGCTTAGTAGGGGTCAGGGGGCGCGAAGGTGTCGAGCAGTACTTC.

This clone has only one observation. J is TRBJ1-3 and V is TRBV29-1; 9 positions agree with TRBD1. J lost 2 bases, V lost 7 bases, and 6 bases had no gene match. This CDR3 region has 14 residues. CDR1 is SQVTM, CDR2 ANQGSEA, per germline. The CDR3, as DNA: TGCAGCGCTCGGGGGACAGGGACTGGAAACACCATATATTTT. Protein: CSARGTGTGNTIYF.

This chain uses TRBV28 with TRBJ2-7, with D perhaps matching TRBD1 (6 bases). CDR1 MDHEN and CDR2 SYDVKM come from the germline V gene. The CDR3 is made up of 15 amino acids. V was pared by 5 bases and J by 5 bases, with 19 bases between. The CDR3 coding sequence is TGTGCCAGCAGTGCAGCCCAAACAGGGACCCACGAGCAGTACTTC. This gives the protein CASSAAQTGTHEQYF.

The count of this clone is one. The CDR3: CASSIGGQTGANVLTF. The CDR3 nucleotides are TGTGCCAGTAGTATAGGAGGGCAAACTGGGGCCAACGTCCTGACTTTC. The chain links TRBV19 to TRBJ2-6; weak D call: TRBD2 (5 bases). Between the trimmed V and J ends, which lost 1 base and 2 bases, there was a span of 9 bases. Looked up from germline, CDR1 is LNHDA and CDR2 is SQIVND (reference sequence). The CDR3 sequence is 16 residues long.

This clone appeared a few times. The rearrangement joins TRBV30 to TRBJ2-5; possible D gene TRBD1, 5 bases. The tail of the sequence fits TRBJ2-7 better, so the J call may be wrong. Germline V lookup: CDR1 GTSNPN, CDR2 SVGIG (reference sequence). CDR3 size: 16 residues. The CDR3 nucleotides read TGTGCCTGGAGTGTACTTTGGGGCAGAGGTAACTACGAGCAGTACTTC. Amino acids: CAWSVLWGRGNYEQYF.

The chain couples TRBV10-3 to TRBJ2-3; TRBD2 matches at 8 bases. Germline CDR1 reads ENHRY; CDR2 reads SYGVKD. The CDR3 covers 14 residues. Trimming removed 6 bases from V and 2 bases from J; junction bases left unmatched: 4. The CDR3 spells CAISRTSPTDTQYF. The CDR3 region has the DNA TGTGCCATCAGCCGGACTAGCCCCACAGATACGCAGTATTTT.

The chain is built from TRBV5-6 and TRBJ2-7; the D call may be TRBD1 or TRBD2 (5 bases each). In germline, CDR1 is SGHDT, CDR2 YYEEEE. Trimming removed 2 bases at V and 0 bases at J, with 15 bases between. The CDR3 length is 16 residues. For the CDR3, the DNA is TGTGCCAGCAGCTTAATTGGGGGACCTGCCTCCTACGAGCAGTACTTC. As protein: CASSLIGGPASYEQYF.

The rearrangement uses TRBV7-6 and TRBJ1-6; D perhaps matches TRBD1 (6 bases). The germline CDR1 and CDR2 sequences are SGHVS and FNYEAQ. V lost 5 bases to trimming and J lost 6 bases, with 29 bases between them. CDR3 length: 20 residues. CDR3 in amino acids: CASSPRGRGREAGGNSPLHF. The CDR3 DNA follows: TGTGCCAGCAGCCCTAGAGGTCGGGGGCGGGAGGCCGGCGGTAATTCACCCCTCCACTTT.

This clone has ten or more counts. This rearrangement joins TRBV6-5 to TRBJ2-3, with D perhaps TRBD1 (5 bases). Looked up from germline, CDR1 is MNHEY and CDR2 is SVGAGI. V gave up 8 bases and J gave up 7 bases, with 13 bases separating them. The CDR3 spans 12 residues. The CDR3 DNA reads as TGTGCCAGCTTGGGCCCAGGGAATACGCAGTATTTT. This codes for CASLGPGNTQYF.

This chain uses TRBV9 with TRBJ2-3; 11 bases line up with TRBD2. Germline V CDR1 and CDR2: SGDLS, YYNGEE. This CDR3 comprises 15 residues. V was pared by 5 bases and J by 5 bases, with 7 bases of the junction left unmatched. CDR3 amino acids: CASSLTSGTVDTQYF. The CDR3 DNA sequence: TGTGCCAGCAGTCTGACTAGCGGGACGGTAGATACGCAGTATTTT.

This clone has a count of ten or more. The CDR3 nucleotides are TGTGCCAGCAGCGGGGGACAGGTCGTGAGCGGGGAGCTGTTTTTT. As protein: CASSGGQVVSGELFF. This chain uses TRBV9 with TRBJ2-2; TRBD1 matches 8 bases. This CDR3 is built from 15 residues. The germline V gene encodes CDR1 SGDLS and CDR2 YYNGEE. Germline trimming cut 3 bases from V and 7 bases from J; bases unmatched to any gene: 8.